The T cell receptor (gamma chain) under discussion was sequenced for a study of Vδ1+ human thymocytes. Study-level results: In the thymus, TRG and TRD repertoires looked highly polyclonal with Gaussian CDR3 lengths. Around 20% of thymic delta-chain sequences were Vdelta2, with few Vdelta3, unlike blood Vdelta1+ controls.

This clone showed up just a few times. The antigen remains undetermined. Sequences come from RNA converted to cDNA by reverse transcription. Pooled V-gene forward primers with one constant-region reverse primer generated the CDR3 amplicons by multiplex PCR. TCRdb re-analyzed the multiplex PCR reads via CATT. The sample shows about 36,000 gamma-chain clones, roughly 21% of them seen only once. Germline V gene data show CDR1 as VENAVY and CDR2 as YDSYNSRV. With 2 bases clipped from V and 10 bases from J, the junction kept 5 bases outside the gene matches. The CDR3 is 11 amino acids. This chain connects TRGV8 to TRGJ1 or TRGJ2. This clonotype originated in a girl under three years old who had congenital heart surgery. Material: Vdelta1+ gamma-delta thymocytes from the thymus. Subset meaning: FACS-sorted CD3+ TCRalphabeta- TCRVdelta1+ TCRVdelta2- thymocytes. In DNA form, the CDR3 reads TGTGCCACCTGGGATATCACAAAGAAACTCTTT. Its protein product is CATWDITKKLF.